A single sample gave rise to the 22 T cell receptor beta chains below, sequenced in a study of T-cell reconstitution after alpha-beta-depleted transplantation in children. Researchers prepared the TCRbeta library using unique molecular identifiers, the study reports. TCRdb processed the PCR reads anew with MiXCR; each CDR3 protein has one entry. The table lists a few hundred thousand distinct CDR3 sequences, over 25% of them singletons, with about 35% in the top ten. The specimen comprised PBMCs, sampled before TCRalphabeta/CD19-depleted stem cell transplant. The receptors were gathered from a boy less than two years old with Wiskott-Aldrich syndrome, due to receive a stem cell transplant.

The CDR3 DNA follows: TGCAGTGCTAGAGATCTGACGGGAGTTACAGATACGCAGTATTTT. Amino acid sequence: CSARDLTGVTDTQYF. The chain recombines TRBV20-1 with TRBJ2-3; D might be TRBD2 (6 bases). V was clipped by 0 bases and J by 3 bases, with 13 bases between them. Germline V lookup: CDR1 DFQATT, CDR2 SNEGSKA (reference sequence). The CDR3 totals 15 residues.

The CDR3 sequence: CASRSPSGTYNEQFF. In DNA, the CDR3 is TGCGCCAGCAGGTCCCCTAGCGGGACGTACAATGAGCAGTTCTTC. This chain joins TRBV5-1 and TRBJ2-1; 9 bases fit TRBD2. The V gene end was trimmed by 5 bases and the J gene end by 4 bases; junction bases not matched to a gene: 7. The CDR3 sequence is 15 residues long. Per the germline V gene, CDR1 is SGHRS and CDR2 is YFSETQ.

This clonotype was seen only a few times. The CDR3 DNA reads as TGCAGCGTTGAAGAACTAGCGGGAGTAGATACGCAGTATTTT. It encodes CSVEELAGVDTQYF. The chain uses TRBV29-1 and TRBJ2-3; 11 bases fit TRBD2. After removal of 0 bases from V and 5 bases from J, the junction contained 1 base not matched to a gene. The CDR3 consists of 14 residues. Germline-derived CDR1 and CDR2 are SQVTM and ANQGSEA.

The V and J genes are TRBV7-2 and TRBJ1-1; the D gene is possibly TRBD1 (6 bases). This CDR3 region has 12 residues. Germline V gives CDR1 SGHTA, CDR2 FQGNSA. Trimming removed 1 base at V and 10 bases at J, with 10 bases between. The CDR3 reads CASSLELTGAFF. DNA of the CDR3: TGTGCCAGCAGCTTAGAATTGACAGGAGCTTTCTTT.

The V gene is TRBV6-2 or TRBV6-3, the J gene TRBJ1-1; a possible D gene is TRBD1 (6 bases). This CDR3 region has 14 residues. Germline V gene data show CDR1 as MNHEY and CDR2 as SVGEGT. The V end was cut by 2 bases, the J end by 1 base, with 8 bases between. This chain's CDR3 is CASSYTTGNTEAFF. In nucleotides, the CDR3 is TGTGCCAGCAGTTACACGACAGGGAACACTGAAGCTTTCTTT.

This clonotype was seen a few times. The chain joins TRBV28 to TRBJ2-7; 10 nucleotides match TRBD2. CDR1 and CDR2 from the germline V gene are MDHEN and SYDVKM. V was pared by 5 bases and J by 7 bases, with 14 bases of the junction left unmatched. The CDR3 spans 16 residues. CDR3 sequence reads: CASSPRPRTSGLEQYF. DNA for the CDR3: TGTGCCAGCAGTCCGCGGCCGAGGACTAGCGGCTTGGAGCAGTACTTC.

The genes are TRBV20-1 and TRBJ1-2; D gene ambiguous. The CDR3 totals 11 residues. Germline CDR1 is DFQATT and CDR2 is SNEGSKA (reference sequence). V dropped 3 bases and J dropped 6 bases, with 8 bases sitting between them. The CDR3 DNA follows: TGCAGTGCTAGCCCAAAAGATGGCTACACCTTC. Protein: CSASPKDGYTF.

The CDR3 here is CASSKEGGAYSNQPQHF. Here the CDR3 DNA reads TGTGCCAGCAGCAAAGAGGGGGGGGCCTATAGCAATCAGCCCCAGCATTTT. The gene calls are TRBV21-1 and TRBJ1-5; TRBD1, as called in the table, went unchecked against the DNA. TRBV21-1 is shown as a pseudogene. The CDR3 is 17 amino acids.

This clonotype was picked up a small number of times. The chain employs TRBV5-1 and TRBJ2-7, with D possibly matching TRBD1 (6 bases). The CDR3 runs to 13 residues. V lost 5 bases, J lost 3 bases, and 12 bases lay in between. The germline V gene encodes CDR1 SGHRS and CDR2 YFSETQ. CDR3 residues: CASRDSFNYEQYF. CDR3 coding DNA: TGCGCCAGCAGGGACAGCTTTAACTACGAGCAGTACTTC.

The chain carries TRBV29-1 and TRBJ2-7; D tentatively reads TRBD1 or TRBD2 (6 bases each). The V end lost 2 bases, the J end lost 4 bases, and 12 bases lay between the germline ends. The CDR3 spans 13 residues. CDR1 is SQVTM, CDR2 ANQGSEA, per germline. Here the CDR3 reads CSVEPPGAYEQYF. CDR3 DNA sequence: TGCAGCGTTGAACCACCGGGGGCTTACGAGCAGTACTTC.

The chain recombines TRBV12-3 or TRBV12-4 with TRBJ2-1, with 7 bases that match TRBD1. The CDR3 sequence is 16 residues long. Unmatched junction bases numbered 6, after V lost 1 base and J lost 3 bases. The CDR3 is CASSLEDRTFYNEQFF. For the CDR3, the DNA is TGTGCCAGCAGTTTAGAGGACAGGACCTTCTACAATGAGCAGTTCTTC.

V gene TRBV25-1 combines with J gene TRBJ2-7, with D perhaps TRBD1 (5 bases). Deletions cut 5 bases from V and 2 bases from J, with 13 bases between. Germline V gene data show CDR1 as MGHDK and CDR2 as SYGVNS. The CDR3 contains 14 residues. CDR3 residues: CASSPPGPTYEQYF. The DNA of the CDR3 is TGTGCCAGCAGTCCTCCAGGGCCGACCTACGAGCAGTACTTC.

CDR3 loop: CASSATRVSYEQYF. CDR3 DNA sequence: TGTGCCAGCAGCGCGACTAGAGTTTCCTACGAGCAGTACTTC. The V call is TRBV7-2, the J call TRBJ2-7, with D possibly matching TRBD2 (6 bases). The germline CDR1 and CDR2 sequences are SGHTA and FQGNSA. The CDR3 runs to 14 residues. Trimming left V 5 bases short and J 1 base short, with 12 bases between.

The V and J genes are TRBV14 and TRBJ2-3; TRBD2 aligns across 7 bases. The CDR3 consists of 14 residues. CDR1 and CDR2 from the germline V gene are SGHDN and FVKESK. V shed 4 bases and J 11 bases; nucleotides not matched to a gene: 12. CDR3 sequence: CASSPRLRGDGQYF. The CDR3 DNA reads TGTGCCAGCAGCCCACGACTACGGGGGGATGGGCAGTATTTT.

A few counts support this clonotype. This chain connects TRBV7-3 to TRBJ2-1; TRBD2 aligns across 8 bases. The V gene's germline CDR1 is SGHTA and CDR2 FQGTGA. Unmatched junction bases numbered 6, after V lost 5 bases and J lost 3 bases. The CDR3 has 15 residues. The CDR3 loop reads CASSNPTSDYNEQFF. DNA for the CDR3: TGTGCCAGCAGCAACCCGACTAGCGACTACAATGAGCAGTTCTTC.

In its sample, this clonotype was seen a few times. This chain uses TRBV5-5 with TRBJ1-5, with 8 bases matching TRBD1. Germline lookup yields CDR1 SGHKS and CDR2 YYEKEE (reference sequence). V shed 3 bases, J shed 0 bases, and the junction held 5 bases outside the gene matches. This CDR3 is built from 16 residues. CDR3 DNA sequence: TGTGCCAGCAGCTCGACAGGGGCCTATAGCAATCAGCCCCAGCATTTT. This codes for CASSSTGAYSNQPQHF.

This clonotype came up a few times. The chain employs TRBV12-3 or TRBV12-4 and TRBJ1-2; 7 positions agree with TRBD1. CDR3 length: 13 amino acids. V was pared by 6 bases and J by 7 bases, with 8 bases of the junction left unmatched. CDR3 coding DNA: TGTGCCAGCAGCCTGGACAGGACTGGTGGCTACACCTTC. This codes for CASSLDRTGGYTF.

This clonotype turned up a few times. The CDR3 DNA reads TGTGCCAGCAGCAAACGAACGGGACTAGTCCTCCACGAGCAGTACTTC. Protein product: CASSKRTGLVLHEQYF. J is TRBJ2-7 and V is TRBV7-2, with 8 nucleotides matching TRBD2. The CDR3 runs to 16 residues. The germline gives CDR1 SGHTA, CDR2 FQGNSA. After removal of 5 bases from V and 5 bases from J, the junction contained 14 bases not matched to a gene.

The chain is built from TRBV9 and TRBJ1-4; 7 bases are shared with TRBD1. Germline CDR1 and CDR2: SGDLS and YYNGEE. V lost 3 bases, J lost 7 bases, and 9 bases stayed unmatched. The CDR3 has 15 residues. In DNA form, the CDR3 reads TGTGCCAGCAGCGCCGGGACAGCTGGGGGTGAAAAACTGTTTTTT. This gives the protein CASSAGTAGGEKLFF.

This clonotype showed up just a few times. The chain combines TRBV28 with TRBJ2-2, with 9 bases lining up with TRBD2. Germline CDR1 MDHEN, CDR2 SYDVKM. The CDR3 runs 15 residues. V lost 4 bases to trimming and J lost 7 bases; unmatched junction nucleotides: 7. CDR3 region: CASSSRTSDFGELFF. CDR3 sequence (DNA): TGTGCCAGCAGTTCCAGGACTAGCGACTTCGGGGAGCTGTTTTTT.

V gene TRBV7-9 combines with J gene TRBJ1-1, with 8 nucleotides matching TRBD1. V shed 6 bases and J 5 bases; nucleotides not matched to a gene: 11. Per the germline V gene, CDR1 is SEHNR and CDR2 is FQNEAQ (reference sequence). This CDR3 spans 15 amino acids. CDR3 DNA sequence: TGTGCCAGCAGTCGCCAAGGACAGGGCGTAACTGAAGCTTTCTTT. Translating it yields CASSRQGQGVTEAFF. The complete variable domain, with remaining parts taken from reference TRBV7-9 and TRBJ1-1, reads DTGVSQNPRHKITKRGQNVTFRCDPISEHNRLYWYRQTLGQGPEFLTYFQNEAQLEKSRLLSDRFSAERPKGSFSTLEIQRTEQGDSAMYLCASSRQGQGVTEAFFGQGTRLTVV.

The chain employs TRBV4-1 and TRBJ2-5; 11 bases are shared with TRBD2. CDR3 length: 18 residues. Looked up from germline, CDR1 is MGHRA and CDR2 is YSYEKL. With 4 bases clipped from V and 4 bases from J, the junction kept 14 bases outside the gene matches. CDR3 loop: CASSRINWGLAGGETQYF. As DNA, the CDR3 is TGCGCCAGCAGCCGAATCAACTGGGGTCTAGCGGGAGGAGAGACCCAGTACTTC.